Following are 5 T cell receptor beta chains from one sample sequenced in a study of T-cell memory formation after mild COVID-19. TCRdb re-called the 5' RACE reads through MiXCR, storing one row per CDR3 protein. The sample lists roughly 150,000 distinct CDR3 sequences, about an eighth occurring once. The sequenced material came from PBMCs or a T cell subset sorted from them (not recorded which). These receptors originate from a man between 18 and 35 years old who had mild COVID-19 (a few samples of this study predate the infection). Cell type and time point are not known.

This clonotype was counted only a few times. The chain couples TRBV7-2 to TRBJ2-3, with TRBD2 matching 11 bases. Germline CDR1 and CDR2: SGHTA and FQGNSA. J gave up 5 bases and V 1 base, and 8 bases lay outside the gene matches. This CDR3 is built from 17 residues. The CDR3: CASSLVALAGGRDTQYF. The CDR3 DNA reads TGTGCCAGCAGCTTAGTCGCCCTAGCGGGGGGTAGAGATACGCAGTATTTT. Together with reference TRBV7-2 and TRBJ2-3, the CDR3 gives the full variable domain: GAGVSQSPSNKVTEKGKDVELRCDPISGHTALYWYRQSLGQGLEFLIYFQGNSAPDKSGLPSDRFSAERTGGSVSTLTIQRTQQEDSAVYLCASSLVALAGGRDTQYFGPGTRLTVL.

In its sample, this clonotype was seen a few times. The CDR3 loop is CASSLVDRGEKLFF. The DNA of the CDR3 is TGTGCCAGCAGCTTAGTGGATCGTGGGGAAAAACTGTTTTTT. The chain carries TRBV7-2 and TRBJ1-4; D gene ambiguous. The CDR3 covers 14 residues. In germline, CDR1 is SGHTA, CDR2 FQGNSA. V was cut by 1 base and J by 8 bases, with 11 bases left in between.

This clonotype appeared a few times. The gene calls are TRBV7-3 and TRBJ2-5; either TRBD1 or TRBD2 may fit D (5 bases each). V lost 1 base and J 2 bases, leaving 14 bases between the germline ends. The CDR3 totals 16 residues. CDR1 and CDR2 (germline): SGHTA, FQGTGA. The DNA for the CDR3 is TGTGCCAGCAGCTTAAGGCCCGGGGCGAGACAAGAGACCCAGTACTTC. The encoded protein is CASSLRPGARQETQYF.

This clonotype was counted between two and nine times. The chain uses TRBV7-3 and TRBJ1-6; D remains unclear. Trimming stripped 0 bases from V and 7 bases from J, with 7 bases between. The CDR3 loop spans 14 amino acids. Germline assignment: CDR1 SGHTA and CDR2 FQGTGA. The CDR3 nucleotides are TGTGCCAGCAGCTTAACCGGGAGGAATTCACCCCTCCACTTT. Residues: CASSLTGRNSPLHF.

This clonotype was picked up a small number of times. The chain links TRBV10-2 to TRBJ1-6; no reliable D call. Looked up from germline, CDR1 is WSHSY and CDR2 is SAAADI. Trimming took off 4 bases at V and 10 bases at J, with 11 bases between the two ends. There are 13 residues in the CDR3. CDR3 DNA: TGCGCCAGCAGTGTGAGTTTTGAATCACCCCTCCACTTT. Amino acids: CASSVSFESPLHF.